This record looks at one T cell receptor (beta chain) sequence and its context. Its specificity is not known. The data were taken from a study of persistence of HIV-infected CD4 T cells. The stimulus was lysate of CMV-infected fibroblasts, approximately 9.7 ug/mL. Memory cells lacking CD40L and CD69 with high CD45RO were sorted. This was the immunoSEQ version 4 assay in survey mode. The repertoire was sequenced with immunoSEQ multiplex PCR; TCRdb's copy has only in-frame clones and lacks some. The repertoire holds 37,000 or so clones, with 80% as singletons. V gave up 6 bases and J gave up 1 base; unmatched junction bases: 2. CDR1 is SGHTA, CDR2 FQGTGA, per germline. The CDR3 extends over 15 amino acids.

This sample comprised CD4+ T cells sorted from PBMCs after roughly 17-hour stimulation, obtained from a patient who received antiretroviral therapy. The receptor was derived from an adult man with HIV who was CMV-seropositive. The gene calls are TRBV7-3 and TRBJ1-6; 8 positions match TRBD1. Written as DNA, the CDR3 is TGTGCCAGCAGTAGACAGGGGTCCTATAATTCACCCCTCCACTTT. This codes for CASSRQGSYNSPLHF.